The 27 T cell receptor beta chains in this list originate from one sample, sequenced in a study of shared clonotypes between healthy human individuals. Assay: immunoSEQ multiplex PCR; the TCRdb copy retains only in-frame clones and omits some. The sample shows around 1,100,000 clones, roughly 80% of them seen only once. The sequenced material came from memory CD4+ T cells from PBMCs. Subset reported: CD45RA-negative fraction. These TCRs come from a man aged 18 to 29 in good health. Some clones in this sample may be carry-over from other donors' samples.

Concerning this clone itself: Different DNA sequences within this sample yield the same CDR3. The V gene is TRBV29-1, the J gene TRBJ2-1, with no clear D. There are 11 residues in the CDR3. Germline V gene sequence: CDR1 SQVTM, CDR2 ANQGSEA. Trimming cost V 4 bases and J 2 bases, with 3 bases left between them. CDR3 loop: CSVGAYNEQFF. DNA of the CDR3: TGCAGCGTTGGCGCCTACAATGAGCAGTTCTTC.

The chain carries TRBV28 and TRBJ2-1; 10 bases map to TRBD1. Germline assignment: CDR1 MDHEN and CDR2 SYDVKM. This CDR3 has 15 amino acids. The V gene end was trimmed by 6 bases and the J gene end by 4 bases; junction bases not matched to a gene: 6. The CDR3 region is CASSPRTGGYNEQFF. The CDR3 bases are TGTGCCAGCAGCCCTCGGACAGGGGGATACAATGAGCAGTTCTTC.

The chain recombines TRBV27 with TRBJ2-7; weak D call: TRBD2 (6 bases). Looked up from germline, CDR1 is MNHEY and CDR2 is SMNVEV (reference sequence). The CDR3 spans 13 residues. Deletions cut 5 bases from V and 3 bases from J, with 11 bases between. The CDR3 is CASSVLGGYEQYF. The CDR3 coding sequence is TGTGCCAGCAGTGTACTCGGGGGCTACGAGCAGTACTTC.

The chain has TRBV5-1 and TRBJ1-3; D is possibly TRBD1 (6 bases). Germline loops: CDR1 SGHRS, CDR2 YFSETQ. The V end lost 0 bases, the J end lost 4 bases, and 14 bases lay between the germline ends. The CDR3 covers 16 residues. The DNA for the CDR3 is TGCGCCAGCAGCTTGGGTCCAGGGGCAGTAGGAAACACCATATATTTT. Translating gives CASSLGPGAVGNTIYF.

This clone appeared a few times. The identical CDR3 is also encoded by other nucleotide sequences in the sample. The chain has TRBV9 and TRBJ2-5; 7 bases line up with TRBD1. The CDR3 runs to 16 residues. Germline V lookup: CDR1 SGDLS, CDR2 YYNGEE. Unmatched junction bases numbered 6, after V lost 0 bases and J lost 1 base. CDR3 amino acids: CASSVDNRGSQETQYF. CDR3 DNA: TGTGCCAGCAGCGTAGATAACAGGGGTTCCCAAGAGACCCAGTACTTC.

The sample holds one count of this clone. The chain is built from TRBV25-1 and TRBJ2-1, with D tentatively TRBD1 (6 bases). Germline V gene data show CDR1 as MGHDK and CDR2 as SYGVNS. Trimming removed 7 bases from V and 3 bases from J, with 13 bases in between. This CDR3 contains 14 residues. CDR3 DNA: TGTGCCAGCAAGGGGGAACAACTCTACAATGAGCAGTTCTTC. Translating it yields CASKGEQLYNEQFF.

The J gene is TRBJ2-5, the V gene TRBV7-9; D unresolved. This CDR3 region has 15 residues. V lost 5 bases to trimming and J lost 5 bases, with 18 bases between them. Germline CDR1 and CDR2: SEHNR and FQNEAQ (reference sequence). CDR3 amino acids: CASSLPIGVVETQYF. The DNA for the CDR3 is TGTGCCAGCAGCCTGCCAATAGGAGTGGTCGAGACCCAGTACTTC.

The chain carries TRBV21-1 and TRBJ2-5; the tabulated D call, TRBD2, remains unverified against the DNA. TRBV21-1 counts as a pseudogene. The CDR3 has 18 residues. The CDR3 region is CASSTEPLAGERGETQYF. The CDR3 DNA reads TGTGCCAGCAGCACAGAGCCTTTAGCGGGAGAGCGAGGAGAGACCCAGTACTTC.

The V and J genes are TRBV6-6 and TRBJ1-5; 9 bases agree with TRBD1. CDR3 length: 14 residues. Trimming removed 2 bases from V and 10 bases from J; junction bases left unmatched: 6. Looked up from germline, CDR1 is MNHNY and CDR2 is SVGAGI (reference sequence). Here the CDR3 DNA reads TGTGCCAGCAGTTACCTGGGACAGGGTGATCCCCAGCATTTT. Its protein is CASSYLGQGDPQHF.

V and J are TRBV11-2 and TRBJ2-7, with D perhaps matching TRBD1 (5 bases). V was trimmed by 3 bases and J by 0 bases, leaving 9 bases between them. CDR1 is SGHAT, CDR2 FQNNGV, per germline. This CDR3 comprises 14 residues. The CDR3 DNA is TGTGCCAGCAGCTTGACAGACACCTCCTACGAGCAGTACTTC. It is translated as CASSLTDTSYEQYF.

This clone showed up just a few times. The V gene is TRBV19, the J gene TRBJ2-2; 11 bases fit TRBD2. The V gene's germline CDR1 is LNHDA and CDR2 SQIVND (reference sequence). V trimming: 3 bases; J trimming: 1 base; junction bases outside the gene matches: 10. There are 19 residues in the CDR3. This chain's CDR3 is CASSIGLAGGRLNTGELFF. The DNA for the CDR3 is TGTGCCAGTAGTATCGGTTTAGCGGGAGGGAGACTGAACACCGGGGAGCTGTTTTTT. Full variable domain (rest looked up from reference TRBV19 and TRBJ2-2): DGGITQSPKYLFRKEGQNVTLSCEQNLNHDAMYWYRQDPGQGLRLIYYSQIVNDFQKGDIAEGYSVSREKKESFPLTVTSAQKNPTAFYLCASSIGLAGGRLNTGELFFGEGSRLTVL.

In its sample, this clone was seen a few times. The chain carries TRBV12-5 and TRBJ2-1; D is unresolved. The germline V and J ends were trimmed by 7 bases and 8 bases, with 12 bases remaining between them. CDR1 is LGHNT, CDR2 FRNRAP, per germline. The CDR3 loop spans 12 amino acids. This CDR3 reads CASAPPGDEQFF. The CDR3 bases are TGTGCTAGTGCTCCCCCGGGCGATGAGCAGTTCTTC. Together with reference TRBV12-5 and TRBJ2-1, the CDR3 gives the full variable domain: DARVTQTPRHKVTEMGQEVTMRCQPILGHNTVFWYRQTMMQGLELLAYFRNRAPLDDSGMPKDRFSAEMPDATLATLKIQPSEPRDSAVYFCASAPPGDEQFFGPGTRLTVL.

This clone was detected ten times or more. The genes are TRBV10-2 and TRBJ2-7, with 7 nucleotides matching TRBD1. The CDR3 is 15 residues long. V shed 0 bases and J 1 base; nucleotides not matched to a gene: 3. Germline values: CDR1 WSHSY, CDR2 SAAADI. The CDR3 DNA is TGCGCCAGCAGTGAGTCAAACAGGGGATCCTACGAGCAGTACTTC. Translation: CASSESNRGSYEQYF.

This rearrangement joins TRBV5-1 to TRBJ2-6, with 8 positions matching TRBD2. The V segment lost 0 bases and the J segment 4 bases; nucleotides outside the gene matches: 6. This CDR3 is 17 amino acids long. The germline gives CDR1 SGHRS, CDR2 YFSETQ. The CDR3 is CASSLVSGNSGANVLTF. DNA of the CDR3: TGCGCCAGCAGCTTGGTTAGCGGGAACTCCGGGGCCAACGTCCTGACTTTC.

This clone was observed once. The chain joins TRBV29-1 to TRBJ1-3; D is unresolved. CDR3 size: 12 residues. Germline assignment: CDR1 SQVTM and CDR2 ANQGSEA. Trimming cost V 4 bases and J 4 bases, with 8 bases left between them. CDR3 in DNA: TGCAGCGTTGTAACAGAAGGAAACACCATATATTTT. This sequence encodes CSVVTEGNTIYF.

This chain links TRBV9 with TRBJ1-2, with D possibly being TRBD1 (6 bases). CDR3 size: 13 residues. The germline V and J ends were trimmed by 0 bases and 13 bases, with 16 bases remaining between them. Per germline, CDR1 SGDLS and CDR2 YYNGEE. CDR3 nucleotides: TGTGCCAGCAGCGTAGAATCTGGCAGGGGTTGCACCTTC. Translation gives CASSVESGRGCTF.

The chain uses TRBV7-3 and TRBJ2-1; possible D gene TRBD2, 6 bases. Between the trimmed V and J ends, which lost 4 bases and 2 bases, there was a span of 9 bases. Looked up from germline, CDR1 is SGHTA and CDR2 is FQGTGA. The CDR3 is 14 residues long. CDR3 sequence: CASSSGTPYNEQFF. CDR3 DNA sequence: TGTGCCAGCAGCTCCGGGACTCCCTACAATGAGCAGTTCTTC.

V gene TRBV7-9 combines with J gene TRBJ2-7; the D gene is possibly TRBD2 (5 bases). The CDR3 has 12 amino acids. V lost 8 bases to trimming and J lost 2 bases, with 10 bases between them. From germline, CDR1 is SEHNR and CDR2 FQNEAQ (reference sequence). The CDR3 bases are TGTGCCAGCGCCGGGGTCGCCTACGAGCAGTACTTC. Translated, it gives CASAGVAYEQYF.

This sequence joins TRBV5-8 and TRBJ2-3, with TRBD2 identical over 8 bases. The CDR3 has 14 residues. Looked up from germline, CDR1 is SGHTS and CDR2 is YDEGEE. V dropped 5 bases and J dropped 4; count of bases not matched to a gene: 6. CDR3 DNA: TGTGCCAGCAGTAAGAGCGGGAGTTCAGATACGCAGTATTTT. Its protein is CASSKSGSSDTQYF.

This clone was picked up many times. The rearrangement links TRBV28 to TRBJ2-5; D is possibly TRBD1 or TRBD2 (6 bases each). Trimming took off 5 bases at V and 4 bases at J, with 17 bases between the two ends. This CDR3 has 15 residues. Germline CDR1 and CDR2: MDHEN and SYDVKM. The CDR3 DNA reads TGTGCCAGCAGTGAAAGCAGAGGGGGGCGAGAGACCCAGTACTTC. Translating gives CASSESRGGRETQYF.

This rearrangement joins TRBV7-9 to TRBJ2-7, with D perhaps TRBD2 (5 bases). This CDR3 is 12 amino acids long. Germline loops: CDR1 SEHNR, CDR2 FQNEAQ (reference sequence). The V and J ends lost 5 bases and 5 bases respectively, with 10 bases between them. CDR3 sequence reads: CASSPEGDEQYF. Written as DNA, the CDR3 is TGTGCCAGCAGCCCCGAGGGAGACGAGCAGTACTTC.

Concerning this clone itself: The junction departs from germline at one end; a sequencing error may be responsible. The V gene is TRBV6-1, the J gene TRBJ1-5, with D possibly matching TRBD1 (5 bases). Germline V gene data show CDR1 as MNHNS and CDR2 as SASEGT. This CDR3 has 15 amino acids. The CDR3 loop reads CASSENWGSRGALNF. CDR3 bases: TGTGCCAGCAGTGAGAATTGGGGGTCTAGGGGAGCCCTGAATTTT.

The chain couples TRBV7-9 to TRBJ2-1; 13 nucleotides agree with TRBD2. Germline V gene data show CDR1 as SEHNR and CDR2 as FQNEAQ (reference sequence). The ends lost 4 bases at V and 6 bases at J; junction bases unmatched: 3. The CDR3 has 15 residues. The CDR3 is CASSYGLAGVNEQFF. In nucleotides, the CDR3 is TGTGCCAGCAGCTACGGACTAGCGGGAGTCAATGAGCAGTTCTTC. Full variable domain (missing parts from reference TRBV7-9 and TRBJ2-1): DTGVSQNPRHKITKRGQNVTFRCDPISEHNRLYWYRQTLGQGPEFLTYFQNEAQLEKSRLLSDRFSAERPKGSFSTLEIQRTEQGDSAMYLCASSYGLAGVNEQFFGPGTRLTVL.

V usage is TRBV4-1 and J usage is TRBJ2-2; 8 bases are a match to TRBD2. The CDR3 loop spans 18 amino acids. The germline CDR1 and CDR2 sequences are MGHRA and YSYEKL. V lost 3 bases and J lost 4; bases outside the gene matches: 13. This CDR3 is CASSQPGGGAGPTGELFF. The DNA of the CDR3 is TGCGCCAGCAGCCAGCCCGGGGGGGGAGCGGGCCCCACCGGGGAGCTGTTTTTT.

The chain couples TRBV19 to TRBJ1-5; maybe TRBD1 (5 bases). Germline V gene sequence: CDR1 LNHDA, CDR2 SQIVND (reference sequence). This CDR3 has 13 residues. V dropped 7 bases and J dropped 6 bases, with 13 bases sitting between them. CDR3: CASTPGGGQPQHF. CDR3 DNA: TGTGCCAGTACCCCCGGGGGAGGTCAGCCCCAGCATTTT.

The chain combines TRBV27 with TRBJ2-7, with 14 bases identical to TRBD2. J lost 4 bases, V lost 4 bases, and 12 bases had no gene match. Germline V CDR1 and CDR2: MNHEY, SMNVEV (reference sequence). The CDR3 has 18 amino acids. This CDR3 reads CASSSSLQTSGREYEQYF. As DNA, the CDR3 is TGTGCCAGCAGTTCATCCCTACAGACTAGCGGGAGGGAGTACGAGCAGTACTTC.

The chain combines TRBV27 with TRBJ2-7; TRBD1 matches 9 bases. Trimming removed 6 bases from V and 4 bases from J; junction bases left unmatched: 13. Germline V CDR1 and CDR2: MNHEY, SMNVEV (reference sequence). There are 16 residues in the CDR3. The CDR3 bases are TGTGCCAGCAGCCTCCGACCGGGACAGGGCGGGTACGAGCAGTACTTC. This gives the protein CASSLRPGQGGYEQYF.